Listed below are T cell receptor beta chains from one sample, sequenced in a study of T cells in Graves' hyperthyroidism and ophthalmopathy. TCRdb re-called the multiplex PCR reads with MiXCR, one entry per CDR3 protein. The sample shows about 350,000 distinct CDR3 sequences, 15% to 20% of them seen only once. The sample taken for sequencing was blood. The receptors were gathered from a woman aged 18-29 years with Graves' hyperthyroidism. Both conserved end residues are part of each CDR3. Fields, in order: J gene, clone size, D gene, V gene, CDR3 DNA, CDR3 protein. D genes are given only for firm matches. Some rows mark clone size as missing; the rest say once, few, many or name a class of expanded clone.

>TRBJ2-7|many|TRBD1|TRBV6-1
TGTGCCAGCAGTGGGGGACAGTCCTACGAGCAGTACTTC
CASSGGQSYEQYF
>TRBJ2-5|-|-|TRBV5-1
TGCGCCAGCAGCGGATCGGCCACCCAAGAGACCCAGTACTTC
CASSGSATQETQYF
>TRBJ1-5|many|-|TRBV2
TGTGCCAGCAGATACGGCAATCAGCCCCAGCATTTT
CASRYGNQPQHF
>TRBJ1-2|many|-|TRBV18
TGTGCCAGCTCAGAACAGGGCCTCTATGGCTACACCTTC
CASSEQGLYGYTF
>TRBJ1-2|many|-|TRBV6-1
TGTGCCAGCATGGCGAGCGGAATATTCTATGGCTACACCTTC
CASMASGIFYGYTF
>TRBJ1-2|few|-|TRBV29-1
TGCAGCGTTGAAGATCATCGCAGGTCGGGGACTAACTATGGCTACACCTTC
CSVEDHRRSGTNYGYTF
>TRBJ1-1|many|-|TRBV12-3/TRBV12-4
TGTGCCAGCAGTCGCCCCGACGGTAACGGAGAAGCTTTCTTT
CASSRPDGNGEAFF
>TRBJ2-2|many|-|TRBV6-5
TGTGCCAGCAGTTACTCGAAGGCAGCTCCAAACACCGGGGAGCTGTTTTTT
CASSYSKAAPNTGELFF
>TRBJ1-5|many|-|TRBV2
TGTGCCAGCAGTGCTTTACAGGATTACGGTCAGCCCCAGCATTTT
CASSALQDYGQPQHF
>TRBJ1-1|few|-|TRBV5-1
TGCGCCAGCAGCCCGGGCGATGCGGACACTGAAGCTTTCTTT
CASSPGDADTEAFF
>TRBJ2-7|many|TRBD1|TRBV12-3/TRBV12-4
TGTGCCAGCAGTAGGACAGGGGGGGACGAGCAGTACTTC
CASSRTGGDEQYF
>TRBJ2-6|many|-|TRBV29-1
TGCAGCGTTGAGGCAGGGGGGCCTTCTGGGGCCAACGTCCTGACTTTC
CSVEAGGPSGANVLTF
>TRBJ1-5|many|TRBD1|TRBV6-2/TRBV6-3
TGTGCCAGCAGTTACGAAATACAGGGGTCCCAGCATTTT
CASSYEIQGSQHF
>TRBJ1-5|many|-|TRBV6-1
TGTGCCAGCAGTGAACTTTGGGTTAGCAATCAGCCCCAGCATTTT
CASSELWVSNQPQHF
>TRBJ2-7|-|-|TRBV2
TGTGCCAGCAGTGAAGTCTTAGTTTTGGGTTCCTACGAGCAGTACTTC
CASSEVLVLGSYEQYF
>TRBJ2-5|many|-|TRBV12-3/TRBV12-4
TGTGCCAGCAGTCAACCCCGGGGACCGATCGAAGAGACCCAGTACTTC
CASSQPRGPIEETQYF
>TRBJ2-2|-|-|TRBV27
TGTGCCAGCAGTTTACGGGGCGGATTCTCGGGGGAGCTGTTTTTT
CASSLRGGFSGELFF
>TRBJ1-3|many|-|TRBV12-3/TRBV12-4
TGTGCCGCTAACCAACTTGGAAACACCATATATTTT
CAANQLGNTIYF
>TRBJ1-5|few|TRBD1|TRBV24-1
TGTGCCACCAGTGATGGGACAGGGGCATCTCAGCCCCAGCATTTT
CATSDGTGASQPQHF
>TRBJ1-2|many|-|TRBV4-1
TGCGCCAGCAGCGACGGGGGGGGGTATGGCTACACCTTC
CASSDGGGYGYTF
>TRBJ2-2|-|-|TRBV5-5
TGTGCCAGCACCTACCCGGGGTTGAACACCGGGGAGCTGTTTTTT
CASTYPGLNTGELFF
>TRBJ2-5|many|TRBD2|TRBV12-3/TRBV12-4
TGTGCCAGCAGCCCAGATACTAGCGGGGGGTACCAAGAGACCCAGTACTTC
CASSPDTSGGYQETQYF
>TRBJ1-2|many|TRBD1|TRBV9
TGTGCCAGCAGCGCCCGACCGGGACAGGGCTATGGCTACACCTTC
CASSARPGQGYGYTF
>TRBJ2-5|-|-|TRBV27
TGTGCCAGCAGTTTTTACGGACCGCTGTCTGGGGAGACCCAGTACTTC
CASSFYGPLSGETQYF
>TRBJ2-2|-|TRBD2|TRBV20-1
TGCAGTGCTAAACGGGGGGGCCGGACCGGGGAGCTGTTTTTT
CSAKRGGRTGELFF
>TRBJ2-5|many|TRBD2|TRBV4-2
TGTGCCAGCAGCCAAGTGAGCGGGGGGGCTTGGGAGACCCAGTACTTC
CASSQVSGGAWETQYF